A selection of T cell receptor beta chains follows, all from one sample in a study of cytomegalovirus exposure and HLA in healthy donors. Profiled with immunoSEQ multiplex PCR; TCRdb holds only in-frame clones, not every one. The table lists fewer than 150,000 clones, 65% to 80% of them singletons. Sample: PBMCs. The source of these receptors is a woman aged 35 to 49 in good health and CMV-seropositive. The CDR3 runs from the conserved cysteine through the conserved F or W. A D gene is named only where the DNA matches it firmly. Size is omitted from some rows. Given values are once, few, many or a class for expanded clones.

j_call d_call clone_size v_call cdr3_nt cdr3_aa
TRBJ2-7 NA NA TRBV7-2 TGTGCCAGCAGCTTAGGGGGGGGGACACATCCCTACGAGCAGTACTTC CASSLGGGTHPYEQYF
TRBJ2-2 NA NA TRBV9 TGTGCCAGCAGCGTAGTAGGAGGGGCGACCGGGGAGCTGTTTTTT CASSVVGGATGELFF
TRBJ1-5 NA NA TRBV7-8 TGTGCCAGCAGCGCACGACAGACAGGCAATCAGCCCCAGCATTTT CASSARQTGNQPQHF
TRBJ2-1 NA NA TRBV4-1 TGCGCCAGCAGCCAAGTAGAGCAGTGGGAGTCTTACAATGAGCAGTTCTTC CASSQVEQWESYNEQFF
TRBJ2-5 NA few TRBV19 TGTGCCAGTAGTGACCGTAGCCCTCAAGAGACCCAGTACTTC CASSDRSPQETQYF
TRBJ2-1 NA NA TRBV15 TGTGCCACCAGCAGAGATGGAGGGGCCTGGAATGAGCAGTTCTTC CATSRDGGAWNEQFF
TRBJ1-2 NA NA TRBV11-2 TGTGCCAGCAGCACAAACAGGGTCGGCTACACCTTC CASSTNRVGYTF
TRBJ2-1 NA few TRBV6-1 TGTGCCAGCAGTGATGAGTGGACAAGCTCCTACAATGAGCAGTTCTTC CASSDEWTSSYNEQFF
TRBJ2-7 NA NA TRBV21-1 TGTGCCAGCACCGACCGGGACAGGGGAGACGAGCAGTACTTC CASTDRDRGDEQYF
TRBJ1-1 NA NA TRBV21-1 TGTGCCAGCAGCAAAGGACAGGGGTTTGAAGCTTTCTTT CASSKGQGFEAFF
TRBJ1-4 NA NA TRBV7-2 TGTGCCAGCAGCTTAGAGCCCCCTCCTAATGAAAAACTGTTTTTT CASSLEPPPNEKLFF
TRBJ2-1 NA NA TRBV14 TGTGCCAGCAGCCAAGCCCCGACATACAATGAGCAGTTCTTC CASSQAPTYNEQFF
TRBJ2-3 NA NA TRBV15 TGTGCCACCAGCAGATCGCGAGGACTGCCGAGGGCAGATACGCAGTATTTT CATSRSRGLPRADTQYF
TRBJ1-2 NA NA TRBV4-2 TGTGCCAGCAGCCAAGATCGAGCGGGGAGCTATGGCTACACCTTC CASSQDRAGSYGYTF
TRBJ1-1 NA NA TRBV5-1 TGCGCCAGCAGCTTGGCCGTTGTGAACACTGAAGCTTTCTTT CASSLAVVNTEAFF
TRBJ2-1 TRBD2 NA TRBV5-1 TGCGCCAGCAGCTCGGGACTAGCGGGAACTGAGCAGTTCTTC CASSSGLAGTEQFF
TRBJ1-4 NA few TRBV29-1 TGCAGCGTCCAACCATCCCCCGGAAAACTGTTTTTT CSVQPSPGKLFF
TRBJ2-1 TRBD2 NA TRBV2 TGTGCCAGCAGCAAACTAGCGGGGGGCTACAATGAGCAGTTCTTC CASSKLAGGYNEQFF
TRBJ2-5 TRBD2 NA TRBV5-1 TGCGCCAGCAGCGCCCGGACTAGCGGGAGGGCCATAGAGACCCAGTACTTC CASSARTSGRAIETQYF
TRBJ2-7 TRBD2 NA TRBV12-5 TGTGCTAGTGGTAGAGCGGGGGGGCGAGACGAGCAGTACTTC CASGRAGGRDEQYF
TRBJ2-3 TRBD2 few TRBV7-3 TGTGCCAGCAGCTCCATAGCGGGGGGCGGGGCAGATACGCAGTATTTT CASSSIAGGGADTQYF
TRBJ2-1 TRBD2 NA TRBV19 TGTGCCAGTAGTAGAGGACTAGCGAGGAGGAGCTCCTACAATGAGCAGTTCTTC CASSRGLARRSSYNEQFF
TRBJ1-2 NA NA TRBV4-2 TGTGCCAGCAGTGGGCCAAGGCGATATGGCTACACCTTC CASSGPRRYGYTF
TRBJ2-2 TRBD2 few TRBV10-2 TGCGCCAGCCAAACTAGCGGGAGGGGTGTAGCCACCGGGGAGCTGTTTTTT CASQTSGRGVATGELFF
TRBJ2-5 TRBD2 NA TRBV27 TGTGCCAGCAGTGATGGGGGCCTAGCGGGAGTATACAAGCAGTACTTC CASSDGGLAGVYKQYF
TRBJ1-1 NA NA TRBV6-5 TGTGCCAGCAGTTACTCAACAGGGTACACTGAAGCTTTCTTT CASSYSTGYTEAFF
TRBJ1-5 NA NA TRBV9 TGTGCCAGCAGTGGAGGGAATCAGCCCCAGCATTTT CASSGGNQPQHF
TRBJ2-5 NA NA TRBV15 TGTGCCACCAGCGGTACGTCCGGGATCACAGAGACCCAGTACTTC CATSGTSGITETQYF
TRBJ1-5 TRBD1 once TRBV19 TGTGCCAGTACCATAGCCACAGGGGCCAATCAGCCCCAGCATTTT CASTIATGANQPQHF
TRBJ2-7 NA once TRBV29-1 TGCAGCGTTGATAAGCAGGGCGAGCAGTACTTC CSVDKQGEQYF
TRBJ1-1 TRBD1 NA TRBV4-2 TGTGCCAGCAGCCCAGGGGGCCAGGGCTCTAACACTGAAGCTTTCTTT CASSPGGQGSNTEAFF
TRBJ1-4 TRBD1 NA TRBV5-1 TGCGCCAGCAGCGTGGGACAGGGTAATGAAAAACTGTTTTTT CASSVGQGNEKLFF
TRBJ1-1 NA NA TRBV7-2 TGTGCCAGCAACCAACGGGATCCCTCCGCCGAAGCTTTCTTT CASNQRDPSAEAFF
TRBJ2-1 NA NA TRBV14 TGTGCCAGCAGCCAAGATGTCGGGGTTAGCTCCTACAATGAGCAGTTCTTC CASSQDVGVSSYNEQFF
TRBJ1-1 NA NA TRBV2 TGTGCCAGCAGGGACCAACAGGGTGAAGCTTTCTTT CASRDQQGEAFF
TRBJ2-2 TRBD1 few TRBV2 TGTGCCAGCAGTGAACAGGGGGCCAGGAACACCGGGGAGCTGTTTTTT CASSEQGARNTGELFF
TRBJ2-7 TRBD2 NA TRBV6-5 TGTGCCAGCAGGACGGGACTAGCGGGAGGCGAGCAGTACTTC CASRTGLAGGEQYF
TRBJ2-3 NA NA TRBV18 TGTGCCAGCTCACCACGCCCCATCCAGGGCCCCACAGATACGCAGTATTTT CASSPRPIQGPTDTQYF
TRBJ2-2 NA NA TRBV2 TGTGCCAGCAGGGGGGACATGAACACCGGGGAGCTGTTTTTT CASRGDMNTGELFF
TRBJ1-2 NA NA TRBV7-2 TGTGCCAGCAGCCGGACAGCGGCTAACTATGGCTACACCTTC CASSRTAANYGYTF
TRBJ2-1 TRBD1 few TRBV4-2 TGTGCCAGCAGCCAAGGGGGGACAGGAATTGAGCAGTTCTTC CASSQGGTGIEQFF
TRBJ2-2 TRBD1 few TRBV7-7 TGTGCTAGCAGCGAACAGGGGGACGGGGAGCTGTTTTTT CASSEQGDGELFF
TRBJ1-6 NA NA TRBV6-1 TGTGCCAGCAGTGACCCCCAGGGGTTTAGGGATTCACCCCTCCACTTT CASSDPQGFRDSPLHF
TRBJ2-7 NA NA TRBV5-4 TGTGCCAGCAGCTTGGCTTGGGGGGAAGGGCCCCCCTACGAGCAGTACTTC CASSLAWGEGPPYEQYF
TRBJ2-7 TRBD2 NA TRBV7-2 TGTGCCAGCAGCCCGGCGGGGGTCTCCTACGAGCAGTACTTC CASSPAGVSYEQYF
TRBJ2-7 TRBD2 NA TRBV2 TGTGCCAGCAGTATCCTAGCGGGAGGAATTGAGGAGCAGTACTTC CASSILAGGIEEQYF
TRBJ1-3 TRBD1 NA TRBV4-3 TGCGCCAGCAGCCAAGAAACAGGGGATAGCTCTGGAAACACCATATATTTT CASSQETGDSSGNTIYF
TRBJ1-2 NA NA TRBV7-8 TGTGCCAGCAGTCCCGGAGGCCTTAACTATGGCTACACCTTC CASSPGGLNYGYTF
TRBJ2-7 NA NA TRBV2 TGTGCCCTAGGGCCAAGAGGGAAAGACTACGAGCAGTACTTC CALGPRGKDYEQYF
TRBJ2-2 TRBD2 NA TRBV4-3 TGCGCCAGCAGCCAAGAAAATGGGGGGACGGGAGGGCCGAACACCGGGGAGCTGTTTTTT CASSQENGGTGGPNTGELFF
TRBJ2-5 NA NA TRBV5-1 TGCGCCAGCAGCTTAGATAGCAGTCAGACCCAGTACTTC CASSLDSSQTQYF
TRBJ2-1 TRBD2 NA TRBV9 TGTGCCAGCAGCCACGGACTAGCGGGAAACAATGAGCAGTTCTTC CASSHGLAGNNEQFF
TRBJ1-1 TRBD1 NA TRBV5-1 TGCGCCAGCAGTCCCGGGACAGGGGTTACTGAAGCTTTCTTT CASSPGTGVTEAFF